This entry features one T cell receptor beta chain sequence. This sample is part of a study of blood T cell repertoires in COVID-19. As for the study in general: Sites across the United States, Italy and Spain contributed samples from acute and convalescent COVID-19. PBMCs, B-cell-depleted T cells, or T cells provided the cDNA or gDNA that made up the material.

Per the germline V gene, CDR1 is MNHEY and CDR2 is SVGAGI. V shed 2 bases and J shed 9 bases, with 13 bases lying between them. CDR3 length: 13 residues. Original handling: How many nucleated cells were present was estimated from reference gene primer amplification. Clones were sequenced by immunoSEQ multiplex PCR, and TCRdb holds only the in-frame ones, with some missing. From that table come the V and J calls and clone size; the DNA was used to work out D and trimming. Seen here are about 210,000 clones, over 75% observed once, and the top ten hold under 5.5%. The genes are TRBV6-5 and TRBJ1-2; D is perhaps TRBD1 (5 bases). The TCR originated in a middle-aged woman with acute or convalescent COVID-19. The sample comprised peripheral blood. CDR3 in DNA: TGTGCCAGCAGTTACAGTGCTCAGGGCAGCTACACCTTC. It is translated as CASSYSAQGSYTF.